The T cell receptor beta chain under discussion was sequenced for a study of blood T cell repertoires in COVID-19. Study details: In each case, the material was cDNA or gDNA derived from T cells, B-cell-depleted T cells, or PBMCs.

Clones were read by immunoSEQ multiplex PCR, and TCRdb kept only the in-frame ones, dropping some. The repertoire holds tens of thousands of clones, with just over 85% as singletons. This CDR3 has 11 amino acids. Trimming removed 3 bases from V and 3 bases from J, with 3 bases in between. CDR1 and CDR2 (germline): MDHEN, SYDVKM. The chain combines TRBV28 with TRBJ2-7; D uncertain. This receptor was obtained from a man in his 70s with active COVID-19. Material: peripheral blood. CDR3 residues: CASSFGYEQYF. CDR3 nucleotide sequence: TGTGCCAGCAGTTTCGGCTACGAGCAGTACTTC.